One T cell receptor (beta chain) is described in this entry. As yet, its antigen is unknown. Random hexamers were used to reverse transcribe the RNA input (roughly 0.5 to 1 ug). The immunoSEQ assay covered 54 Vbeta and 13 Jbeta segments for CDR3. A single record per CDR3 protein comes from TCRdb applying MiXCR to the immunoSEQ multiplex PCR reads. Of about 180,000 distinct CDR3 sequences listed, roughly 94% are singletons. The sample belongs to a study of CD8 T cells in Susac syndrome. The study's findings and limits: In Susac syndrome, CD4+ T cell repertoires lacked any clonal expansion.

The authors carried out high-throughput sequencing of TCR beta. They applied it to CD8+ and CD4+ T cells obtained from blood. Purification of the CD8+ and CD4+ T cells relied on negative isolation, and TEMRA cells underwent FACS enrichment. The receptor comes from a human donor with Susac syndrome. The sample was CD4+ T cells from PBMCs.

The CDR3 is CASSLVPGSYEQYF. As DNA, the CDR3 is TGCGCCAGCAGCTTGGTGCCAGGATCCTACGAGCAGTACTTC. This sequence joins TRBV5-1 and TRBJ2-7; the D is unclear. The CDR3 is 14 amino acids. Germline loops: CDR1 SGHRS, CDR2 YFSETQ. The V gene lost 0 bases and the J gene lost 1 base, with 8 bases spanning the gap.